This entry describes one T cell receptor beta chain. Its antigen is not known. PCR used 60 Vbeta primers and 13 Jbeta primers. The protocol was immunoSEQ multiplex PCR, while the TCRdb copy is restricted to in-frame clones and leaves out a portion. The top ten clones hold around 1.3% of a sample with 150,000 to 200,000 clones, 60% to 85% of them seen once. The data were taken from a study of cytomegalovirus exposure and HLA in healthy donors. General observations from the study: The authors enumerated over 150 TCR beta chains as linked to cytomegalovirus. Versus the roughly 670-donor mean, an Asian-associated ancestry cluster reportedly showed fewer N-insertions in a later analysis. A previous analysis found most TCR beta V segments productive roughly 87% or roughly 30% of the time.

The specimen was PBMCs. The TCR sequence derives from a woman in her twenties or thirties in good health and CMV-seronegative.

In DNA, the CDR3 is TGTGCCAGCAGTTACTCCAGGGCGAATACGCAGTATTTT. It is translated as CASSYSRANTQYF. The chain has TRBV6-5 and TRBJ2-3, with D possibly matching TRBD1 (5 bases). V was trimmed by 0 bases and J by 7 bases, leaving 8 bases between them. Per germline, CDR1 MNHEY and CDR2 SVGAGI. The CDR3 has 13 amino acids.